One sample yielded the 32 T cell receptor beta chains listed below, sequenced in a study of blood T cell repertoires in COVID-19 (dated by TCRdb to 2020 to 2022). Library prep was done by the immunoSEQ multiplex PCR assay. The immuneACCESS repertoire file appears here via TCRdb, limited to in-frame rearrangements. These files lack a portion of the clones; in checked studies, under half of the deficit traces to unresolved V genes, and the cause of the others is not known. Here the sample has about 190,000 clones; around 84% occur a single time. The ten biggest clones cover 20% of the sample. Sequenced: peripheral blood. The receptor source for this set is a human donor in a cohort sampled during active COVID-19.

This clone was counted a few times. The chain combines TRBV21-1 with TRBJ2-7; the D segment call TRBD1 is taken from the table without a DNA check. TRBV21-1 is flagged as a pseudogene. CDR3 size: 15 residues. The CDR3 coding sequence is TGTGCCAGCAGCAATGAGACAGGGGTTGCATACGAGCAGTACTTC. Translated: CASSNETGVAYEQYF.

The chain is built from TRBV5-1 and TRBJ1-2; the D gene is possibly TRBD1 (6 bases). The germline gives CDR1 SGHRS, CDR2 YFSETQ. The CDR3 loop spans 15 amino acids. V dropped 4 bases and J dropped 0 bases, with 13 bases sitting between them. In DNA, the CDR3 is TGCGCCAGCAGCCTAGGGGACATTACTAACTATGGCTACACCTTC. Protein product: CASSLGDITNYGYTF.

The V and J genes are TRBV7-9 and TRBJ1-1; D is uncertain. CDR3 length: 13 amino acids. Germline V gene data show CDR1 as SEHNR and CDR2 as FQNEAQ (reference sequence). The germline V and J ends were trimmed by 1 base and 9 bases, with 12 bases remaining between them. The CDR3 DNA reads TGTGCCAGCAGCTTAGGTTCTCAGGATAAAGCTTTCTTT. Translating it yields CASSLGSQDKAFF.

The chain joins TRBV10-3 to TRBJ2-1; D unclear. Trimming removed 9 bases at V and 8 bases at J, with 11 bases between. The germline V gene has CDR1 ENHRY and CDR2 SYGVKD. The CDR3 spans 11 residues. The CDR3 region is CAITYRDEQFF. DNA of the CDR3: TGTGCCATAACTTACCGGGATGAGCAGTTCTTC.

The chain joins TRBV3-1 (or the pseudogene TRBV3-2) to TRBJ1-1; D is unresolved. V was pared by 5 bases and J by 5 bases, with 18 bases between. Germline loops: CDR1 LGHDT, CDR2 YNNKEL (reference sequence). This CDR3 is 15 amino acids long. CDR3 amino acids: CASSNDGALRTEAFF. The DNA of the CDR3 is TGTGCCAGCAGCAACGACGGAGCCCTTAGGACTGAAGCTTTCTTT.

A word on this clone: An end of the junction differs from the germline gene, which may be a read error. This chain connects TRBV5-1 to TRBJ1-1; no clear D. There are 14 residues in the CDR3. Germline V lookup: CDR1 SGHRS, CDR2 YFSETQ. The CDR3, as DNA: TGCGCCAGCAGCTTGGGCCAGGCCAACAATGAAGCTTTCTTT. Protein product: CASSLGQANNEAFF.

The chain joins TRBV2 to TRBJ1-4, with D perhaps TRBD1 (5 bases). The V and J ends lost 3 bases and 17 bases respectively, with 16 bases between them. CDR1 and CDR2 (germline): SNHLY, FYNNEI. CDR3 length: 12 amino acids. The CDR3 sequence: CASSDIGGKYFF. CDR3 DNA sequence: TGTGCCAGCAGTGACATCGGGGGGAAATACTTTTTT.

The chain recombines TRBV5-8 with TRBJ2-3, with 8 bases lining up with TRBD2. The CDR3 extends over 15 amino acids. Looked up from germline, CDR1 is SGHTS and CDR2 is YDEGEE. Trimming at V came to 7 bases and at J to 4 bases, leaving 11 bases not matched to a gene. In nucleotides, the CDR3 is TGTGCCAGCGGGCGGAGACGGGGGGGCGCAGATACGCAGTATTTT. Protein: CASGRRRGGADTQYF.

The V and J genes are TRBV11-2 and TRBJ2-1, with D maybe TRBD2 (5 bases). The ends were cut back, 6 bases at V and 0 bases at J, with 15 bases in the middle. The CDR3 length is 16 residues. Germline CDR1 is SGHAT and CDR2 is FQNNGV. CDR3 DNA sequence: TGTGCCAGCAGTACCATAGTTGGGAGCTCCTACAATGAGCAGTTCTTC. Its translation is CASSTIVGSSYNEQFF.

V gene TRBV5-1 combines with J gene TRBJ2-2, with D unclear. CDR3 length: 18 residues. Germline CDR1 and CDR2: SGHRS and YFSETQ. V was trimmed by 0 bases and J by 1 base, leaving 16 bases between them. The CDR3 DNA follows: TGCGCCAGCAGCTTGGCCTTTAATCCGGGTCGGAACACCGGGGAGCTGTTTTTT. It codes for CASSLAFNPGRNTGELFF.

The chain uses TRBV29-1 and TRBJ2-5; 8 nucleotides line up with TRBD1. CDR1 and CDR2 (germline): SQVTM, ANQGSEA. The CDR3 has 14 amino acids. V was pared by 4 bases and J by 3 bases, with 7 bases of the junction left unmatched. In nucleotides, the CDR3 is TGCAGCGTTGGACAGGGGTCAGCCGAAGAGACCCAGTACTTC. Protein sequence: CSVGQGSAEETQYF.

This clone occurred once. The chain combines TRBV6-1 with TRBJ2-3, with TRBD2 identical over 8 bases. Trimming cost V 2 bases and J 9 bases; bases outside gene matches: 4. CDR3 size: 13 residues. In germline, CDR1 is MNHNS, CDR2 SASEGT. CDR3 nucleotide sequence: TGTGCCAGCAGTGAATACGAGCGGGGGACGCAGTATTTT. This gives the protein CASSEYERGTQYF.

The V call is TRBV9, the J call TRBJ2-1, with TRBD2 matching 8 bases. The germline V gene encodes CDR1 SGDLS and CDR2 YYNGEE. The CDR3 runs to 15 residues. The J segment lost 3 bases and the V segment lost 0 bases, leaving 2 bases of the junction unmatched. CDR3 sequence reads: CASSVGSGVYNEQFF. The CDR3 nucleotides read TGTGCCAGCAGCGTAGGTAGCGGGGTCTACAATGAGCAGTTCTTC.

The chain is built from TRBV5-1 and TRBJ2-2, with D unresolved. V lost 7 bases and J 7 bases, leaving 17 bases between the germline ends. CDR1 and CDR2 from the germline V gene are SGHRS and YFSETQ. This CDR3 has 14 amino acids. The CDR3 nucleotides are TGCGCCAGCGACCCTGGGCTGATGAGCGGGGAGCTGTTTTTT. Residues: CASDPGLMSGELFF.

This clone was counted a few times. The rearrangement uses TRBV5-6 and TRBJ1-3; D gene uncertain. V shed 2 bases and J shed 0 bases, with 6 bases lying between them. This CDR3 spans 14 amino acids. The germline gives CDR1 SGHDT, CDR2 YYEEEE. The DNA for the CDR3 is TGTGCCAGCAGCTTTGGCCGCTCTGGAAACACCATATATTTT. This gives the protein CASSFGRSGNTIYF. Variable domain in full (rest from reference TRBV5-6 and TRBJ1-3): DAGVTQSPTHLIKTRGQQVTLRCSPKSGHDTVSWYQQALGQGPQFIFQYYEEEERQRGNFPDRFSGHQFPNYSSELNVNALLLGDSALYLCASSFGRSGNTIYFGEGSWLTVV.

In this sample, this clone turned up once. The chain recombines TRBV19 with TRBJ1-5, with 7 bases lining up with TRBD1. Germline V gene lookup returns CDR1 LNHDA and CDR2 SQIVND (reference sequence). Losses at the gene ends were 7 bases for V and 1 base for J; bases not matched to a gene: 1. CDR3 length: 13 amino acids. The CDR3 spells CASTGQSNQPQHF. The CDR3 bases are TGTGCCAGTACGGGACAGAGCAATCAGCCCCAGCATTTT.

This chain links TRBV5-1 with TRBJ2-7; TRBD1 is a possible D gene (6 bases). The ends were cut back, 4 bases at V and 0 bases at J, with 14 bases in the middle. Per germline, CDR1 SGHRS and CDR2 YFSETQ. This CDR3 has 15 residues. CDR3: CASSPSTGISYEQYV. The CDR3, as DNA: TGCGCCAGCAGCCCTAGTACAGGGATCTCCTACGAGCAGTACGTC.

The chain couples TRBV7-2 to TRBJ2-3, with D tentatively TRBD1 (6 bases). This CDR3 is built from 15 residues. V was clipped by 5 bases and J by 1 base, with 13 bases between them. Germline CDR1 and CDR2: SGHTA and FQGNSA. CDR3 DNA: TGTGCCAGCAGCATAAACAGGGCAGGCACAGATACGCAGTATTTT. Translating it yields CASSINRAGTDTQYF.

The chain uses TRBV19 and TRBJ1-5; 10 bases are a match to TRBD1. Trimming removed 7 bases from V and 4 bases from J; junction bases left unmatched: 13. CDR3 size: 17 residues. Looked up from germline, CDR1 is LNHDA and CDR2 is SQIVND (reference sequence). CDR3 sequence: CASTSQGTGDWNQPQHF. Written as DNA, the CDR3 is TGTGCCAGTACCTCGCAAGGGACAGGGGACTGGAATCAGCCCCAGCATTTT.

The V gene is TRBV7-9, the J gene TRBJ2-1; a weak D match, TRBD2 (6 bases). Germline loops: CDR1 SEHNR, CDR2 FQNEAQ (reference sequence). The CDR3 contains 17 residues. V lost 3 bases and J 0 bases, leaving 15 bases between the germline ends. The CDR3 sequence is CASSFASGVGSYNEQFF. In DNA, the CDR3 is TGTGCCAGCAGCTTCGCCTCGGGGGTTGGCTCCTACAATGAGCAGTTCTTC.

The chain combines TRBV5-4 with TRBJ1-5; D call uncertain. The CDR3 consists of 13 residues. The germline CDR1 and CDR2 sequences are SGHNT and YYREEE (reference sequence). Trimming shortened V by 0 bases and J by 7 bases, and 8 bases separated the two germline ends. The CDR3: CASSLDSVQPQHF. The CDR3 DNA follows: TGTGCCAGCAGCTTGGATTCCGTACAGCCCCAGCATTTT.

In its sample, this clone was seen once. The rearrangement uses TRBV2 and TRBJ2-1, with TRBD2 matching 7 bases. The CDR3 has 15 amino acids. With 6 bases clipped from V and 5 bases from J, the junction kept 10 bases outside the gene matches. Germline V CDR1 and CDR2: SNHLY, FYNNEI. CDR3 region: CASRASGNPNNEQFF. The CDR3 bases are TGTGCCAGCAGGGCGAGCGGGAACCCAAACAATGAGCAGTTCTTC.

The chain has TRBV11-3 and TRBJ2-1, with D possibly being TRBD1 (5 bases). V was clipped by 5 bases and J by 8 bases, with 16 bases between them. This CDR3 contains 14 residues. Germline V lookup: CDR1 SGHNT, CDR2 YENEEA. Here the CDR3 DNA reads TGTGCCAGCAGCCCCCGCCCCGACAGCTATGAGCAGTTCTTC. Protein product: CASSPRPDSYEQFF.

This rearrangement joins TRBV28 to TRBJ1-1, with a tentative D call TRBD1 (5 bases). The CDR3 loop spans 14 amino acids. Germline loops: CDR1 MDHEN, CDR2 SYDVKM. With 3 bases removed from V and 4 bases from J, the gap between germline ends came to 12 bases. CDR3 protein: CASSFPTQGTEAFF. In DNA, the CDR3 is TGTGCCAGCAGTTTTCCCACCCAGGGCACTGAAGCTTTCTTT.

The chain has TRBV9 and TRBJ1-3; D unresolved. V dropped 4 bases and J dropped 0 bases, with 8 bases sitting between them. CDR3 length equals 14 residues. Germline V lookup: CDR1 SGDLS, CDR2 YYNGEE. The CDR3 reads CASSPSFSGNTIYF. CDR3 nucleotide sequence: TGTGCCAGCAGCCCCTCCTTCTCTGGAAACACCATATATTTT.

This clone appeared a few times. Different DNA sequences within this sample yield the same CDR3. The chain has TRBV18 and TRBJ1-1; 8 bases line up with TRBD1. CDR1 is KGHSH, CDR2 LQKENI, per germline. The CDR3 has 13 amino acids. V trimming: 4 bases; J trimming: 3 bases; junction bases outside the gene matches: 1. CDR3 in DNA: TGTGCCAGCTCACTACAGGGGGACACTGAAGCTTTCTTT. It is translated as CASSLQGDTEAFF.

This chain links TRBV28 with TRBJ1-2; TRBD1 aligns across 7 bases. The V gene's germline CDR1 is MDHEN and CDR2 SYDVKM. The CDR3 is 14 residues long. V trimming: 4 bases; J trimming: 7 bases; junction bases outside the gene matches: 9. In DNA, the CDR3 is TGTGCCAGCAGTTCCCCCGACAGGGATGGTGGCTACACCTTC. Protein: CASSSPDRDGGYTF.

CDR3 in DNA: TGTGCCACGGGACTAGCGGGGGGGAGCTCCTACAATGAGCAGTTCTTC. Its protein product is CATGLAGGSSYNEQFF. This chain joins TRBV14 and TRBJ2-1, with TRBD2 matching over 16 bases. CDR3 length equals 16 residues. Looked up from germline, CDR1 is SGHDN and CDR2 is FVKESK. Unmatched junction bases numbered 3, after V lost 10 bases and J lost 0 bases. Based on the CDR3 plus reference TRBV14 and TRBJ2-1, the full variable domain is EAGVTQFPSHSVIEKGQTVTLRCDPISGHDNLYWYRRVMGKEIKFLLHFVKESKQDESGMPNNRFLAERTGGTYSTLKVQPAELEDSGVYFCATGLAGGSSYNEQFFGPGTRLTVL.

This rearrangement joins TRBV7-9 to TRBJ2-5, with D perhaps matching TRBD2 (6 bases). Trimming shortened V by 5 bases and J by 4 bases, and 20 bases separated the two germline ends. The CDR3 contains 16 residues. Per the germline V gene, CDR1 is SEHNR and CDR2 is FQNEAQ (reference sequence). As DNA, the CDR3 is TGTGCCAGCAGCGTCTGGAGGGGTTTTCAAGGAGAGACCCAGTACTTC. Translation gives CASSVWRGFQGETQYF.

The chain joins TRBV5-1 to TRBJ2-2; 8 nucleotides match TRBD2. This CDR3 spans 15 amino acids. Germline trimming cut 7 bases from V and 0 bases from J; bases unmatched to any gene: 5. Germline CDR1 reads SGHRS; CDR2 reads YFSETQ. The CDR3 DNA is TGCGCCAGCGTCAGCGGGAGAGCGAACACCGGGGAGCTGTTTTTT. Protein: CASVSGRANTGELFF.

The chain is built from TRBV19 and TRBJ1-5; tentative D call: TRBD1 (5 bases). This CDR3 contains 16 residues. V was cut by 6 bases and J by 0 bases, with 15 bases left in between. Germline V gene sequence: CDR1 LNHDA, CDR2 SQIVND (reference sequence). The CDR3 nucleotides are TGTGCCAGTAGCCCAGTGGGGGGTCTTAGCAATCAGCCCCAGCATTTT. Its translation is CASSPVGGLSNQPQHF.

CDR3: CASSYPRDRGFCEQYV. The CDR3 nucleotides are TGCGCCAGCAGCTACCCTAGGGACAGGGGTTTTTGCGAGCAGTACGTC. V usage is TRBV5-1 and J usage is TRBJ2-7, with 10 bases fitting TRBD1. J gave up 6 bases and V 3 bases, and 12 bases lay outside the gene matches. The CDR3 is 16 residues long. Germline V gene lookup returns CDR1 SGHRS and CDR2 YFSETQ.